These T cell receptor beta chains were read from a single sample in a study of cytomegalovirus exposure and HLA in healthy donors. The data were produced by immunoSEQ multiplex PCR, yet TCRdb's version contains in-frame clones alone and is incomplete. The sample records 25,000 to 30,000 clones, about 66% being singletons. The specimen was PBMCs. All receptors come from a male donor in good health and CMV-seropositive. The conserved cysteine and the conserved F or W are not part of the CDR3 here.

J gene,V gene,CDR3 length,CDR3 protein
TRBJ1-2,TRBV6-1,13,ASSEFDSPNYGYT
TRBJ1-1,TRBV6-5,13,ATFPGQGLNTEAF
TRBJ1-2,TRBV18,11,ASSPGGSYGYT
TRBJ2-1,TRBV9,14,ASSVGGLAGENEQF
TRBJ1-1,TRBV10-3,10,AIRLVSTEAF
TRBJ2-5,TRBV2,10,ASSVVEETQY
TRBJ1-1,TRBV5-4,11,ASSRGLNTEAF
TRBJ1-2,TRBV18,16,ASSPGINRDKETEGYT
TRBJ2-2,TRBV5-4,12,ASSTRTGTGELF
TRBJ2-7,TRBV7-9,11,ASSGRASYEQY
TRBJ2-1,TRBV30,16,AWTAGLAGPSSYNEQF
TRBJ2-7,TRBV5-6,11,ASSLTDSYEQY
TRBJ1-4,TRBV15,12,ATSRDTGLGKLF
TRBJ2-7,TRBV5-1,12,ASSPAGLFDEQY
TRBJ2-7,TRBV27,14,ASRKGSEWQNYEQY
TRBJ2-7,TRBV6-1,10,ASSGGGYEQY
TRBJ1-3,TRBV19,15,ASSMGAASNSGNTIY
TRBJ1-2,TRBV6-5,10,ASSHGLRGYT
TRBJ2-7,TRBV7-8,12,ASSLGGIIYEQY
TRBJ1-6,TRBV4-1,11,ASRGRGNSPLH
TRBJ1-4,TRBV2,9,ASQLWEKLF
TRBJ1-1,TRBV5-6,14,ASSLRRVGWDTEAF
TRBJ2-5,TRBV4-1,13,ASSQETPGQGAQY
TRBJ2-7,TRBV6-1,11,ASSEGGGVLQY
TRBJ1-1,TRBV28,11,ASSPIANTEAF
TRBJ1-2,TRBV7-8,19,ASSLALAERGLGSGTGGYT
TRBJ2-3,TRBV2,10,ASAAGEDTQY
TRBJ2-5,TRBV18,13,ASSPRSRSGETQY
TRBJ1-4,TRBV19,14,ASSIARDREDEKLF